This T cell receptor (beta chain) was found in a study of radiotherapy plus CTLA-4 blockade in lung cancer. Measured with immunoSEQ multiplex PCR; TCRdb has only the in-frame clones, and not every one. This sample has tens of thousands of clones, with around four fifths found just once. A few counts support this clone. What it binds is unknown. General observations from the study: Blood saw expansion of tumor-derived TCR clones after radiotherapy plus ipilimumab.

Germline assignment: CDR1 SGHTS and CDR2 YDEGEE. The length of the CDR3 is 17 residues. Trimming shortened V by 4 bases and J by 0 bases, and 17 bases separated the two germline ends. Sample: peripheral blood, taken from a patient treated with radiotherapy plus ipilimumab. The chain is built from TRBV5-8 and TRBJ1-5, with a weak D call TRBD1 (6 bases). The TCR was taken from a human donor with non-small cell lung cancer whose response to radiotherapy plus ipilimumab could not be evaluated. CDR3 in DNA: TGTGCCAGCAGCCCCGACAGGCTATGGGATAGCAATCAGCCCCAGCATTTT. It translates to CASSPDRLWDSNQPQHF.